This TCR beta chain was obtained from a study of T cells after yellow fever vaccination. TCRdb redid the calling of the 5' RACE reads with MiXCR, one entry per CDR3 protein. The table shows about 140,000 distinct CDR3 sequences, with 6.6% occurring only once. CDR3 size: 13 residues. With 10 bases clipped from V and 6 bases from J, the junction kept 9 bases outside the gene matches. The germline V gene has CDR1 MNHNS and CDR2 SASEGT. The sequence derives from a man aged 30-40 years who received the YFV17D yellow fever vaccine. This sample comprised CD4+ T cells sorted from PBMCs, obtained 10 days after the yellow fever booster vaccination. The chain combines TRBV6-1 with TRBJ2-7, with 10 bases matching TRBD2. CDR3 bases: TGTGCCACCCGGTCTAGCGGGAGCCTCGAGCAGTACTTC. Amino acid sequence: CATRSSGSLEQYF.